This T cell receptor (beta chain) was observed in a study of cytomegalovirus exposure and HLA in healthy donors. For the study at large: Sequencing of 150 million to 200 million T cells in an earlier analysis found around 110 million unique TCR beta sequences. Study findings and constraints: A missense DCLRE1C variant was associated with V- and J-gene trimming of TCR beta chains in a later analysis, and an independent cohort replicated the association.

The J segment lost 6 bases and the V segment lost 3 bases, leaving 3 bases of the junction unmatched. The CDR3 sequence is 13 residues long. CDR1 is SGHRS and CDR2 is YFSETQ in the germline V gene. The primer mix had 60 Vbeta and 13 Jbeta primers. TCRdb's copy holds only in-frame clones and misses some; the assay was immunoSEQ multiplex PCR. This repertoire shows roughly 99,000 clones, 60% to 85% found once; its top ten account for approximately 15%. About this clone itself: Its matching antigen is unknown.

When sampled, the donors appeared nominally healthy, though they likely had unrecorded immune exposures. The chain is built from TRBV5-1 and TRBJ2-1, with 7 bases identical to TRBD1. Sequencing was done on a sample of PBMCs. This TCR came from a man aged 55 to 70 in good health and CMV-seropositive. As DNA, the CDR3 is TGCGCCAGCAGCTCCGACAGGGTCAATGAGCAGTTCTTC. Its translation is CASSSDRVNEQFF.